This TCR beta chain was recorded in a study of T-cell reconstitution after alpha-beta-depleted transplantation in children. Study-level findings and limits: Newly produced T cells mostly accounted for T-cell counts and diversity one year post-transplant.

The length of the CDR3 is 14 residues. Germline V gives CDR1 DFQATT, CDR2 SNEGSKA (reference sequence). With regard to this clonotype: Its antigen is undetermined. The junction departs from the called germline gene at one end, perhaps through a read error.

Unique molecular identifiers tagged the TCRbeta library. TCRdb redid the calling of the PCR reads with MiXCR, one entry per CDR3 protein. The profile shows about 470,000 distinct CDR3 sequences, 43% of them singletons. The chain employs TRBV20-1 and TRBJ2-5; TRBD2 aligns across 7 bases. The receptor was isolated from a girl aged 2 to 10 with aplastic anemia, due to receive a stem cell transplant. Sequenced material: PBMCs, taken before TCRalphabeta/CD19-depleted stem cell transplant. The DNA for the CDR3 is TGCAGTGCGGCCGCCGGGACTACCAAAGAGACCCAGCACTTC. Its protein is CSAAAGTTKETQHF.